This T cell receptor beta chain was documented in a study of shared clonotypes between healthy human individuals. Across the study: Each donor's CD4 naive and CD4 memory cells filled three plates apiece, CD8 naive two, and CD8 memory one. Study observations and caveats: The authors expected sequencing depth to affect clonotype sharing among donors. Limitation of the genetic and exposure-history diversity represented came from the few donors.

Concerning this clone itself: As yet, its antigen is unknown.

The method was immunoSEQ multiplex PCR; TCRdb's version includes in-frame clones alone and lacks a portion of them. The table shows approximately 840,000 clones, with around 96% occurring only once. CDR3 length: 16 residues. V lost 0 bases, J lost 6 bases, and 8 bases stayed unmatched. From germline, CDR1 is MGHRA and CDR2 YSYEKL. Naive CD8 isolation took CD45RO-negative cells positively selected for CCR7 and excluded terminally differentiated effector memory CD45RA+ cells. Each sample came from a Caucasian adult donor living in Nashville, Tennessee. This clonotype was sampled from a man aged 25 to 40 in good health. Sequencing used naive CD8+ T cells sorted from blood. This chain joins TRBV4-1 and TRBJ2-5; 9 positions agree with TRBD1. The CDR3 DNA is TGCGCCAGCAGCCAAGATAGAACAGGGGGCATGAAGACCCAGTACTTC. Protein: CASSQDRTGGMKTQYF.